This TCR beta chain was sequenced for a study of human T cells and chemical hapten exposure. Overall study: For sensitization, 2% DPC was applied to a 2 cm by 2 cm patch of upper inner arm skin. Study-level findings and limits: Clustering by CDR3 similarity yielded significantly more large clusters from expanded TCRs than controls.

TCRdb reprocessed the RACE reads via MiXCR and lists one record per CDR3 protein. The profile shows approximately 97,000 distinct CDR3 sequences, 25% to 30% of them singletons. As to time point: patch test 3, about 24 weeks after DPC sensitization. Treatment indicated: therapeutic diphenylcyclopropenone sensitization with weekly scalp DPC. At every patch-test visit, blood was drawn before the patch test was applied. Donors were 18 to 70-year-old alopecia patients suitable for DPC. CDR3 length: 15 amino acids. V gave up 2 bases and J gave up 3 bases, with 13 bases separating them. Germline CDR1 is MNHEY and CDR2 is SVGAGI. This clonotype was observed a handful of times. Its antigen is currently unknown.

The chain joins TRBV6-5 to TRBJ1-1; D is ambiguous. The sequences come from whole blood, collected in connection with sensitization to the hapten diphenylcyclopropenone (DPC). This TCR came from a man aged 40-49 years with alopecia areata. Some clones in this sample may be carry-over from other donors' samples. The CDR3 coding sequence is TGTGCCAGCAGTTACCTGGACCGGGATGACACTGAAGCTTTCTTT. Encoded protein: CASSYLDRDDTEAFF.